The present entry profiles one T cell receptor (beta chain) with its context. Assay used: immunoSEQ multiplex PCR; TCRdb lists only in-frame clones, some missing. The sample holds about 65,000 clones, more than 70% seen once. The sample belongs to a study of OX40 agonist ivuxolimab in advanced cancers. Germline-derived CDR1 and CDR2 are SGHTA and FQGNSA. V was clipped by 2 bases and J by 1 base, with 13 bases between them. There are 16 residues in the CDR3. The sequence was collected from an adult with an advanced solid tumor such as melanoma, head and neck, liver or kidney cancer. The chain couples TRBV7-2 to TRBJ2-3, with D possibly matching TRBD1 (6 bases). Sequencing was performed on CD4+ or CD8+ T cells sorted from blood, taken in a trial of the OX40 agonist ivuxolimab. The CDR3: CASSLWGLAGTDTQYF. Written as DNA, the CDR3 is TGTGCCAGCAGCTTATGGGGGCTAGCCGGCACAGATACGCAGTATTTT.